The next 21 T cell receptor beta chains were all read from a single sample in a study of cytomegalovirus exposure and HLA in healthy donors. The PCR made use of 60 Vbeta and 13 Jbeta primers. Assay: immunoSEQ multiplex PCR; the TCRdb copy retains only in-frame clones and omits some. The sample contains fewer than 130,000 clones, approximately 84% of which appear only once. The sample consisted of PBMCs. These receptors came from a man aged 40-55 years in good health and CMV-seronegative.

The chain joins TRBV30 to TRBJ2-1; TRBD2 matches 8 bases. Germline lookup yields CDR1 GTSNPN and CDR2 SVGIG (reference sequence). The CDR3 loop spans 14 amino acids. V gave up 6 bases and J gave up 4 bases; unmatched junction bases: 8. CDR3 region: CACPGQRGYNEQFF. The CDR3 DNA is TGTGCCTGCCCAGGGCAGCGGGGGTACAATGAGCAGTTCTTC.

The V call is TRBV29-1, the J call TRBJ1-2, with 10 bases that match TRBD1. The V gene end was trimmed by 3 bases and the J gene end by 4 bases; junction bases not matched to a gene: 2. Germline CDR1 is SQVTM and CDR2 is ANQGSEA. CDR3 size: 13 residues. DNA for the CDR3: TGCAGCGTTGATAGGGACAGGGGCTATGGCTACACCTTC. As protein: CSVDRDRGYGYTF.

This clone was picked up a small number of times. The rearrangement links TRBV5-8 to TRBJ2-5, with TRBD1 matching over 10 bases. Looked up from germline, CDR1 is SGHTS and CDR2 is YDEGEE. The CDR3 totals 15 residues. J lost 4 bases, V lost 7 bases, and 10 bases had no gene match. CDR3 loop: CASLGDRGPVETQYF. The DNA for the CDR3 is TGTGCCAGCTTAGGGGACAGGGGCCCCGTAGAGACCCAGTACTTC.

The rearrangement joins TRBV6-5 to TRBJ1-4, with TRBD1 identical over 7 bases. V lost 2 bases, J lost 5 bases, and 5 bases stayed unmatched. Per germline, CDR1 MNHEY and CDR2 SVGAGI. The CDR3 sequence is 15 residues long. Written as DNA, the CDR3 is TGTGCCAGCAGTTACCGAAGGGGGCCGAATGAAAAACTGTTTTTT. It translates to CASSYRRGPNEKLFF.

With regard to this clone: The same CDR3 arises from other DNA sequences in this sample as well. The chain couples TRBV29-1 to TRBJ1-4; possible D gene TRBD1, 6 bases. The ends were cut back, 1 base at V and 7 bases at J, with 19 bases in the middle. The germline V gene has CDR1 SQVTM and CDR2 ANQGSEA. CDR3 length: 16 residues. The CDR3 region is CSVEAAGGGRGEKLFF. DNA of the CDR3: TGCAGCGTTGAAGCCGCGGGCGGGGGGCGCGGTGAAAAACTGTTTTTT.

The rearrangement joins TRBV7-6 to TRBJ1-5, with D maybe TRBD1 (6 bases). CDR1 and CDR2 from the germline V gene are SGHVS and FNYEAQ. With 5 bases removed from V and 3 bases from J, the gap between germline ends came to 11 bases. This CDR3 is built from 14 residues. The CDR3 DNA is TGTGCCAGCAGCCGCAGGGGTTTCAATCAGCCCCAGCATTTT. This encodes CASSRRGFNQPQHF.

V is TRBV15 and J is TRBJ2-1; TRBD1 aligns across 8 bases. Germline V gene sequence: CDR1 LNHNV, CDR2 YYDKDF (reference sequence). CDR3 length: 16 residues. The V and J ends lost 1 base and 7 bases, in that order; junction bases with no gene match: 9. CDR3 nucleotides: TGTGCCACCAGCAGAGGGACCCCGCAGGGGGCTAATGAGCAGTTCTTC. This encodes CATSRGTPQGANEQFF.

The rearrangement links TRBV28 to TRBJ1-5; possibly TRBD1 for D (5 bases). Germline V gene lookup returns CDR1 MDHEN and CDR2 SYDVKM. Trimming stripped 7 bases from V and 1 base from J, with 14 bases between. This CDR3 has 15 amino acids. The CDR3 here is CASTPGGTSNQPQHF. CDR3 bases: TGTGCCAGCACCCCCGGCGGGACGAGCAATCAGCCCCAGCATTTT.

The chain is built from TRBV5-4 and TRBJ2-7; no definite D call. Trimming left V 4 bases short and J 1 base short, with 9 bases between. The CDR3 consists of 13 residues. Germline-derived CDR1 and CDR2 are SGHNT and YYREEE (reference sequence). In DNA form, the CDR3 reads TGTGCCAGCAGCGAGTGGTTGTCCTACGAGCAGTACTTC. It is translated as CASSEWLSYEQYF.

The chain combines TRBV5-6 with TRBJ1-2; D may be TRBD1 (6 bases). Germline-derived CDR1 and CDR2 are SGHDT and YYEEEE. Trimming removed 0 bases at V and 1 base at J, with 10 bases between. This CDR3 has 15 residues. The CDR3 loop is CASSLGPQGNYGYTF. The CDR3 DNA follows: TGTGCCAGCAGCTTGGGGCCACAGGGTAACTATGGCTACACCTTC.

The DNA for the CDR3 is TGTGCCACCCGCCGGGGAGGGAACACTGAAGCTTTCTTT. Translating gives CATRRGGNTEAFF. The rearrangement joins TRBV6-5 to TRBJ1-1; D uncertain. The V gene's germline CDR1 is MNHEY and CDR2 SVGAGI. The CDR3 totals 13 residues. Trimming shortened V by 10 bases and J by 1 base, and 13 bases separated the two germline ends.

The chain links TRBV5-1 to TRBJ2-7; 7 nucleotides agree with TRBD1. The CDR3 is made up of 14 amino acids. Germline V gene data show CDR1 as SGHRS and CDR2 as YFSETQ. The J segment lost 2 bases and the V segment lost 5 bases, leaving 7 bases of the junction unmatched. CDR3 residues: CASRTGTETYEQYF. In DNA form, the CDR3 reads TGCGCCAGCAGGACCGGGACAGAGACCTACGAGCAGTACTTC.

The V and J genes are TRBV6-1 and TRBJ1-5; D gene uncertain. Trimming removed 2 bases from V and 4 bases from J, with 12 bases in between. CDR1 and CDR2 (germline): MNHNS, SASEGT. This CDR3 is 15 amino acids long. This chain's CDR3 is CASSEWLSVNQPQHF. CDR3 bases: TGTGCCAGCAGTGAATGGTTGTCAGTTAATCAGCCCCAGCATTTT.

CDR3: CASSVGQGAGEQYF. In nucleotides, the CDR3 is TGTGCCAGCAGCGTGGGACAGGGGGCGGGCGAGCAGTACTTC. The chain recombines TRBV5-4 with TRBJ2-7; TRBD1 agrees at 12 bases. CDR1 and CDR2 (germline): SGHNT, YYREEE (reference sequence). CDR3 length: 14 residues. Germline trimming cut 4 bases from V and 6 bases from J; bases unmatched to any gene: 5.

The chain links TRBV10-3 to TRBJ1-2; D perhaps matches TRBD1 (5 bases). Germline V gives CDR1 ENHRY, CDR2 SYGVKD. The CDR3 loop spans 18 amino acids. Trimming left V 2 bases short and J 0 bases short, with 19 bases between. In DNA, the CDR3 is TGTGCCATCAGTGAGCTTGGGCCCTCAGACAGTCCTAACTATGGCTACACCTTC. Amino acids: CAISELGPSDSPNYGYTF.

The V call is TRBV29-1, the J call TRBJ1-1; possibly TRBD1 for D (5 bases). CDR3 size: 14 residues. Germline assignment: CDR1 SQVTM and CDR2 ANQGSEA. With 4 bases removed from V and 3 bases from J, the gap between germline ends came to 15 bases. Written as DNA, the CDR3 is TGCAGCGTTGGGCAATACAGGTCTGACACTGAAGCTTTCTTT. Its translation is CSVGQYRSDTEAFF.

This clone was detected only a few times. The V and J genes are TRBV6-5 and TRBJ2-5, with 15 positions matching TRBD2. The length of the CDR3 is 14 residues. V dropped 6 bases and J dropped 5; count of bases not matched to a gene: 1. The germline V gene encodes CDR1 MNHEY and CDR2 SVGAGI. CDR3 amino acids: CASRGLAGGETQYF. In DNA, the CDR3 is TGTGCCAGCAGAGGACTAGCGGGGGGGGAGACCCAGTACTTC.

V is TRBV6-1 and J is TRBJ1-1; the D gene is possibly TRBD1 (6 bases). Germline V lookup: CDR1 MNHNS, CDR2 SASEGT. The V end was cut by 7 bases, the J end by 5 bases, with 14 bases between. The CDR3 runs to 13 residues. The CDR3: CASTRGRVTEAFF. The CDR3 region has the DNA TGTGCCAGCACCAGGGGTCGGGTTACTGAAGCTTTCTTT.

The chain joins TRBV6-6 to TRBJ1-5; no reliable D call. CDR3 length: 15 amino acids. The V and J ends lost 4 bases and 4 bases respectively, with 14 bases between them. The germline V gene has CDR1 MNHNY and CDR2 SVGAGI (reference sequence). The CDR3 DNA reads TGTGCCAGCAGTTTCGGAGGATACGGAAATCAGCCCCAGCATTTT. Translation: CASSFGGYGNQPQHF.

The CDR3 loop reads CASSRSGGTGTYEQYF. The CDR3 region has the DNA TGTGCCAGCAGCCGTTCGGGGGGGACAGGGACCTACGAGCAGTACTTC. The chain links TRBV9 to TRBJ2-7; TRBD1 is a possible D gene (9 bases). The CDR3 loop spans 16 amino acids. CDR1 is SGDLS, CDR2 YYNGEE, per germline. V was clipped by 4 bases and J by 2 bases, with 19 bases between them.

V and J are TRBV19 and TRBJ2-7; TRBD2 is a possible D gene (5 bases). V lost 3 bases and J lost 7, with 19 bases in between. The length of the CDR3 is 15 residues. CDR1 and CDR2 from the germline V gene are LNHDA and SQIVND (reference sequence). The CDR3, as DNA: TGTGCCAGTAGTATCGATCCGGGGTCGCGGCGGGAGCAGTACTTC. This codes for CASSIDPGSRREQYF.